These T cell receptor beta chains were read from a single sample in a study of cytomegalovirus exposure and HLA in healthy donors. The repertoire was sequenced with immunoSEQ multiplex PCR; TCRdb's copy has only in-frame clones and lacks some. This sample has around 150,000 clones; around 63% occur once, and the top ten carry 3.5% to 5.5%. Sequences were obtained from PBMCs. Receptor source: a woman between 18 and 29 years old in good health and CMV-seropositive. CDR3s include the opening cysteine and the closing phenylalanine or tryptophan. D genes are given only for firm matches. The listing skips clone size in some rows; elsewhere it reads once, few, many or a size class.

V gene	D gene	clone size	J gene	CDR3 DNA	CDR3 protein
TRBV2	.	.	TRBJ2-5	TGTGCCAGTCTGAGGACTATCGCACAGACCCAGTACTTC	CASLRTIAQTQYF
TRBV19	TRBD2	.	TRBJ2-3	TGTGCCAGTAGTTTGCGGGAACGGACTAGCGGGACGGGAGATACGCAGTATTTT	CASSLRERTSGTGDTQYF
TRBV4-1	.	.	TRBJ2-7	TGCGCCAGCAGCCAAAATAACCAGGATAATTCCTACGAGCAGTACTTC	CASSQNNQDNSYEQYF
TRBV2	.	.	TRBJ1-6	TGTGCCAGCAAGAAGGAGGGGCCGGGGCATTCACCCCTCCACTTT	CASKKEGPGHSPLHF
TRBV18	TRBD1	.	TRBJ2-7	TGTGCCAGCTCACCACCGAGGACAGGGTGGGACGAGCAGTACTTC	CASSPPRTGWDEQYF
TRBV6-6	.	.	TRBJ2-6	TGTGCCACCCAACTCGGGGCCAACGTCCTGACTTTC	CATQLGANVLTF
TRBV29-1	.	.	TRBJ2-2	TGCAGCGTTGGATCACAGTCAAACACCGGGGAGCTGTTTTTT	CSVGSQSNTGELFF
TRBV7-9	.	.	TRBJ2-7	TGTGCCAGCAGCCAATCTACCCTACGGGGGTTAGCGAGGTTGGGCGAGCAGTACTTC	CASSQSTLRGLARLGEQYF
TRBV6-1	.	.	TRBJ2-7	TGTGCCAGCAGGTTTCCGAGCTCCTACGAGCAGTACTTC	CASRFPSSYEQYF
TRBV28	.	.	TRBJ2-7	TGTGCCAGCAGTTTTCGACAGATACAACTCTACGAGCAGTACTTC	CASSFRQIQLYEQYF
TRBV5-1	.	.	TRBJ1-4	TGCGCCAGCAGCCCCCGGCGCCTAGGATTCGAGAGTGAAAAACTGTTTTTT	CASSPRRLGFESEKLFF
TRBV27	.	.	TRBJ1-1	TGTGCCAGCAGTTCCACAATGAACACTGAAGCTTTCTTT	CASSSTMNTEAFF
TRBV19	TRBD1	.	TRBJ2-3	TGTGCCAGTAGTTCCTGGGACAGGGGGGTGGATACGCAGTATTTT	CASSSWDRGVDTQYF
TRBV5-6	.	.	TRBJ1-5	TGTGCCAGCAGCTTGTTGAGACAGCCGAATCAGCCCCAGCATTTT	CASSLLRQPNQPQHF
TRBV30	.	.	TRBJ1-4	TGTGCCTTCCTAGACAGTAACTATGAAAAACTGTTTTTT	CAFLDSNYEKLFF
TRBV5-8	.	.	TRBJ1-1	TGTGCCAGCAGCTTGTGGGCCTCCATGAACACTGAAGCTTTCTTT	CASSLWASMNTEAFF
TRBV6-1	.	.	TRBJ2-5	TGTGCCAGCAGTGAACAGGAGGGCGCGACCCAGTACTTC	CASSEQEGATQYF
TRBV2	.	.	TRBJ1-1	TGTGCCAGCAGAAACCAGGGGTCGAACACTGAAGCTTTCTTT	CASRNQGSNTEAFF
TRBV6-5	TRBD2	.	TRBJ2-2	TGTGCCAGCAGCTTCGGGGGGACGAACACCGGGGAGCTGTTTTTT	CASSFGGTNTGELFF
TRBV9	TRBD1	.	TRBJ1-1	TGTGCCAGCAGCACCCAGGGGGCCTTCACTGAAGCTTTCTTT	CASSTQGAFTEAFF
TRBV28	TRBD1	few	TRBJ2-7	TGTGCCATCCTACAGACCAGGGGGCCCTACGAGCAGTACTTC	CAILQTRGPYEQYF
TRBV7-3	.	.	TRBJ1-1	TGTGCCAGCAGCTTATCGAGCGGCACTGAAGCTTTCTTT	CASSLSSGTEAFF